The 9 T cell receptor beta chains given below trace back to one sample, sequenced in a study of blood T cells in healthy people across ages. A second PCR, run for roughly 7 to 11 cycles, used a sample-barcoded 5' primer plus a J-beta primer mix. TCRdb used MiXCR to reprocess the 5' RACE reads, holding one entry per CDR3 protein. Of some 1.5 million distinct CDR3 sequences detected, 28% appear once; the ten largest clones hold 6.5% to 8.5%. The sample consisted of blood. These receptors were collected from a woman in her twenties or thirties in good health.

This clonotype was counted a few times. The junction does not match germline at one end; this may be a read error. The chain links TRBV20-1 to TRBJ1-1; 8 bases are shared with TRBD1. From germline, CDR1 is DFQATT and CDR2 SNEGSKA (reference sequence). The CDR3 runs 14 residues. The CDR3 nucleotides are TGCAGTGCTAGACAGGACAGGGTGAAGACTGAAGCTTTCTTT. This gives the protein CSARQDRVKTEAFF.

Only a few counts were recorded for this clonotype. The CDR3 reads CASTKAAGFDSPLHF. The DNA of the CDR3 is TGTGCCAGTACCAAAGCTGCCGGATTTGATTCACCCCTCCACTTT. The chain carries TRBV9 and TRBJ1-6, with D hard to call. Germline CDR1 reads SGDLS; CDR2 reads YYNGEE. This CDR3 is 15 amino acids long. Trimming removed 8 bases at V and 8 bases at J, with 20 bases between.

The rearrangement links TRBV7-2 to TRBJ1-5; 7 bases fit TRBD1. V was pared by 1 base and J by 1 base, with 4 bases of the junction left unmatched. Germline assignment: CDR1 SGHTA and CDR2 FQGNSA. There are 16 residues in the CDR3. The CDR3 reads CASSLGTGNSNQPQHF. The DNA for the CDR3 is TGTGCCAGCAGCTTAGGGACAGGTAACAGCAATCAGCCCCAGCATTTT.

The V and J genes are TRBV30 and TRBJ1-5; 10 nucleotides agree with TRBD1. The ends lost 3 bases at V and 4 bases at J; junction bases unmatched: 3. CDR1 and CDR2 from the germline V gene are GTSNPN and SVGIG (reference sequence). The CDR3 spans 14 residues. CDR3 sequence (DNA): TGTGCCTGGAGGGGACAGGGGAGGAATCAGCCCCAGCATTTT. Its translation is CAWRGQGRNQPQHF.

Comment on this clonotype: A read error is possible here, since a much larger clone lies one base away. The gene calls are TRBV7-2 and TRBJ1-2; TRBD1 is a possible D gene (6 bases). Trimming shortened V by 8 bases and J by 8 bases, and 24 bases separated the two germline ends. The length of the CDR3 is 15 residues. Germline V CDR1 and CDR2: SGHTA, FQGNSA. CDR3: CASAQNRDSGGGYTF. The CDR3 DNA reads as TGTGCCAGCGCCCAAAACAGGGATTCCGGCGGGGGCTACACCTTC.

This clonotype appeared a few times. This chain uses TRBV6-5 with TRBJ1-2; D unclear. Trimming removed 0 bases at V and 4 bases at J, with 12 bases between. Germline values: CDR1 MNHEY, CDR2 SVGAGI. The CDR3 length is 15 residues. The CDR3 DNA follows: TGTGCCAGCAGTTACTCGGGAGGGAACGGCTATGGCTACACCTTC. This translates into CASSYSGGNGYGYTF.

J is TRBJ2-7 and V is TRBV20-1, with 7 bases lining up with TRBD2. TRBJ2-5 explains the end of the DNA better; the J call may be wrong. CDR3 size: 13 residues. The germline V gene has CDR1 DFQATT and CDR2 SNEGSKA (reference sequence). CDR3 coding DNA: TGCAGTGCTCCCCCTGGGAGGGGAGGGACCCAGTACTTC. It specifies CSAPPGRGGTQYF.

This clonotype was detected ten times or more. The chain carries TRBV6-5 and TRBJ1-2; 7 positions agree with TRBD1. The CDR3 consists of 15 residues. Germline V gives CDR1 MNHEY, CDR2 SVGAGI. J lost 6 bases, V lost 0 bases, and 7 bases had no gene match. CDR3 sequence: CASSYSQGVWDGYTF. In DNA form, the CDR3 reads TGTGCCAGCAGTTACTCGCAGGGGGTTTGGGATGGCTACACCTTC.

This chain uses TRBV12-3 or TRBV12-4 with TRBJ2-3; 12 bases fit TRBD2. The CDR3 totals 17 residues. J was trimmed by 3 bases and V by 5 bases; bases with no gene match: 9. The chain's CDR3 is CASSPGASGRATDTQYF. The CDR3 DNA reads TGTGCCAGCAGTCCAGGGGCTAGCGGGAGGGCGACAGATACGCAGTATTTT.